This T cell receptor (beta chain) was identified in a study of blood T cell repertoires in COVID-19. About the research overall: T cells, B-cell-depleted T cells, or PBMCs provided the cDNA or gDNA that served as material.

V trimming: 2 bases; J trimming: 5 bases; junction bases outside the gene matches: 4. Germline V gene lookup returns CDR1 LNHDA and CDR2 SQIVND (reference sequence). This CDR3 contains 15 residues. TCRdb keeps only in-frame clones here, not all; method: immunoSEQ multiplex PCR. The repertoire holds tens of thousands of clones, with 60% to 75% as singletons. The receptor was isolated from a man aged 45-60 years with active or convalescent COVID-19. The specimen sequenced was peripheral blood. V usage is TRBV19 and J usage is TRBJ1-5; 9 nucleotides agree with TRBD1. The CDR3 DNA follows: TGTGCCAGTAGTATAACAGGGGGCTTGGATCAGCCCCAGCATTTT. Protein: CASSITGGLDQPQHF.